This is a list of T cell receptor beta chains from one sample in a study of T cell responses to AZD1222 COVID-19 vaccine. Libraries were prepared by immunoSEQ multiplex PCR; TCRdb keeps only in-frame clonotypes and omits some of them. The data show some 96,000 clones, with about 88% seen just once and 1.8% held by the top ten. Sequencing used peripheral blood, obtained on day 0 of AZD1222 vaccination. The source is an adult in good health. Each CDR3 is given with its conserved first and last residue. The D gene is left open where the match is weak. Clone size is shown for a subset of rows, as once, few, many or a class of expanded clone.

d_call: .
clone_size: once
v_call: TRBV24-1
j_call: TRBJ1-1
cdr3_nt: TGTGCCACCAGTGCGTCCGGCGGCACTGAAGCTTTCTTT
cdr3_aa: CATSASGGTEAFF

d_call: .
clone_size: .
v_call: TRBV2
j_call: TRBJ2-7
cdr3_nt: TGTGCCAGCAGTATAGGGATCAGCTCCTACGAGCAGTACTTC
cdr3_aa: CASSIGISSYEQYF

d_call: TRBD1
clone_size: few
v_call: TRBV6-5
j_call: TRBJ1-1
cdr3_nt: TGTGCCAGCAGGGACAGGGAGAACACTGAAGCTTTCTTT
cdr3_aa: CASRDRENTEAFF

d_call: TRBD1
clone_size: few
v_call: TRBV29-1
j_call: TRBJ2-7
cdr3_nt: TGCAGCGTTGAAGATGCTACAGGGGGCTACGAGCAGTACTTC
cdr3_aa: CSVEDATGGYEQYF

d_call: .
clone_size: once
v_call: TRBV2
j_call: TRBJ1-3
cdr3_nt: TGTGCCAGCAGACCAACACAGGCAACGAGCTCTGGAAACACCATATATTTT
cdr3_aa: CASRPTQATSSGNTIYF

d_call: .
clone_size: .
v_call: TRBV7-9
j_call: TRBJ1-2
cdr3_nt: TGTGCCAGCAGCGAGGTAACCTACCCTCCCTATGGCTACACCTTC
cdr3_aa: CASSEVTYPPYGYTF

d_call: TRBD1
clone_size: .
v_call: TRBV12-5
j_call: TRBJ2-7
cdr3_nt: TGTGCTAGTGGTCCTAGCAAGCGGACAGGGACCTACGAGCAGTACTTC
cdr3_aa: CASGPSKRTGTYEQYF

d_call: .
clone_size: once
v_call: TRBV13
j_call: TRBJ1-2
cdr3_nt: TGTGCCAGCAGCCTACTCAACTATGGCTACACCTTC
cdr3_aa: CASSLLNYGYTF

d_call: .
clone_size: .
v_call: TRBV7-3
j_call: TRBJ2-6
cdr3_nt: TGTGCCAGCAGCCCAGGAAGCTCTGGGGCCAACGTCCTGACTTTC
cdr3_aa: CASSPGSSGANVLTF

d_call: TRBD1
clone_size: .
v_call: TRBV5-5
j_call: TRBJ1-1
cdr3_nt: TGTGCCAGCAGTTCAGGGGGCGCCGGCACTGAAGCTTTCTTT
cdr3_aa: CASSSGGAGTEAFF

d_call: TRBD2
clone_size: .
v_call: TRBV7-2
j_call: TRBJ2-7
cdr3_nt: TGTGCCAGCAGTCCAAGAGCGGGGTGGTCCTACGAGCAGTACTTC
cdr3_aa: CASSPRAGWSYEQYF

d_call: .
clone_size: .
v_call: TRBV5-5
j_call: TRBJ1-1
cdr3_nt: TGTGCCAGCAGCTGGGACTGGGAGAACACTGAAGCTTTCTTT
cdr3_aa: CASSWDWENTEAFF

d_call: TRBD1
clone_size: .
v_call: TRBV5-1
j_call: TRBJ2-6
cdr3_nt: TGCGCCAGCTGGGACAGCCCCGGAGGGGCCAACGTCCTGACTTTC
cdr3_aa: CASWDSPGGANVLTF

d_call: .
clone_size: .
v_call: TRBV6-1
j_call: TRBJ1-6
cdr3_nt: TGTGCCAGCAGTCCCCGGCTGCGAAATTCACCCCTCCACTTT
cdr3_aa: CASSPRLRNSPLHF

d_call: .
clone_size: medium-sized
v_call: TRBV6-4
j_call: TRBJ2-6
cdr3_nt: TGTGCCAGCAGTGAAAGTGCTAGCTCTGGGGCCAACGTCCTGACTTTC
cdr3_aa: CASSESASSGANVLTF

d_call: TRBD2
clone_size: .
v_call: TRBV5-3
j_call: TRBJ2-5
cdr3_nt: TGTGCCAGAAGCTCCAGCAATAGCGAGCGGGAGAGTCTTTGGGAAGAGACCCAGTACTTC
cdr3_aa: CARSSSNSERESLWEETQYF

d_call: .
clone_size: .
v_call: TRBV10-3
j_call: TRBJ2-7
cdr3_nt: TGTGCCATCAGTGATGTCCAGGGCAACACCTACGAGCAGTACTTC
cdr3_aa: CAISDVQGNTYEQYF

d_call: .
clone_size: .
v_call: TRBV7-2
j_call: TRBJ1-3
cdr3_nt: TGTGCCAGCAGCTTATGGGGAGAGGAAGGAAACACCATATATTTT
cdr3_aa: CASSLWGEEGNTIYF

d_call: .
clone_size: few
v_call: TRBV5-5
j_call: TRBJ2-1
cdr3_nt: TGTGCCAGCAGCTTGGGCGGGCTAAACTACAATGAGCAGTTCTTC
cdr3_aa: CASSLGGLNYNEQFF

d_call: .
clone_size: .
v_call: TRBV4-2
j_call: TRBJ2-2
cdr3_nt: TGTGCCAGCAGCCAAGGACAGTGGGAAGGGCCGGCCGGGGAGCTGTTTTTT
cdr3_aa: CASSQGQWEGPAGELFF

d_call: TRBD1
clone_size: .
v_call: TRBV19
j_call: TRBJ1-2
cdr3_nt: TGTGCCAGTAGTGCAGGACAGGGGGCGGATGGCTACACCTTC
cdr3_aa: CASSAGQGADGYTF

d_call: .
clone_size: .
v_call: TRBV4-3
j_call: TRBJ2-5
cdr3_nt: TGCGCCAGCAGCCAAGAGCGGAGCCGCCAAGAGACCCAGTACTTC
cdr3_aa: CASSQERSRQETQYF

d_call: TRBD1
clone_size: .
v_call: TRBV10-3
j_call: TRBJ1-1
cdr3_nt: TGTGCCATCAGAATGACAGGGGGTATGAACACTGAAGCTTTCTTT
cdr3_aa: CAIRMTGGMNTEAFF

d_call: TRBD2
clone_size: once
v_call: TRBV11-3
j_call: TRBJ2-7
cdr3_nt: TGTGCCAGCAGCTCGCCGGGGGGGGACCACGAGCAGTACTTC
cdr3_aa: CASSSPGGDHEQYF

d_call: .
clone_size: many
v_call: TRBV29-1
j_call: TRBJ1-1
cdr3_nt: TGCAGCGTTGAAGAAAATGTGAACACTGAAGCTTTCTTT
cdr3_aa: CSVEENVNTEAFF

d_call: TRBD2
clone_size: .
v_call: TRBV3-1/TRBV3-2
j_call: TRBJ2-1
cdr3_nt: TGTGCCAGCAGCAAACCCTGGGGGGGTAGACTAGCGGGATTGAATGAGCAGTTCTTC
cdr3_aa: CASSKPWGGRLAGLNEQFF

d_call: TRBD2
clone_size: .
v_call: TRBV28
j_call: TRBJ2-7
cdr3_nt: TGTGCCAGCAGTCCCTTCACTAGCGGGAGTCCCTACGAGCAGTACTTC
cdr3_aa: CASSPFTSGSPYEQYF

d_call: .
clone_size: .
v_call: TRBV6-5
j_call: TRBJ1-3
cdr3_nt: TGTGCCAGCACCCGCGATGGAAACACCATATATTTT
cdr3_aa: CASTRDGNTIYF

d_call: TRBD2
clone_size: .
v_call: TRBV5-5
j_call: TRBJ2-7
cdr3_nt: TGTGCCAGCAGCACCGTATTAGCGGGAGGGCCTTCCTACGAGCAGTACTTC
cdr3_aa: CASSTVLAGGPSYEQYF

d_call: TRBD1
clone_size: .
v_call: TRBV2
j_call: TRBJ1-1
cdr3_nt: TGTGCCAGCATGGGGACAGATCGAGCTTTCTTT
cdr3_aa: CASMGTDRAFF

d_call: .
clone_size: .
v_call: TRBV7-9
j_call: TRBJ2-1
cdr3_nt: TGTGCCAGCAGCTTAGAGGAGGACAATGAGCAGTTCTTC
cdr3_aa: CASSLEEDNEQFF